A single sample gave rise to the 32 T cell receptor beta chains below, sequenced in a study of blood T cell repertoires in COVID-19. Using immunoSEQ multiplex PCR, the repertoire was profiled, and TCRdb retains in-frame clones only, with some absent. The sample lists approximately 110,000 clones; 80% to 90% were seen once. Specimen: peripheral blood. These receptors came from a human donor in a cohort sampled during active COVID-19.

The genes are TRBV6-2 or TRBV6-3 and TRBJ2-3, with 8 bases fitting TRBD1. There are 20 residues in the CDR3. Germline CDR1 is MNHEY and CDR2 is SVGEGT. The V gene end was trimmed by 5 bases and the J gene end by 2 bases; junction bases not matched to a gene: 21. The CDR3 is CASSHLPGGEVFFDTDTQYF. The CDR3 DNA sequence: TGTGCCAGCAGTCATTTACCAGGGGGCGAGGTCTTTTTTGACACAGATACGCAGTATTTT.

By share, this clone counts as medium-sized (0.01 to 0.1%). This sample also contains other DNA sequences that code for the same CDR3. The chain combines TRBV3-1 (or the pseudogene TRBV3-2) with TRBJ1-4; D remains ambiguous. CDR1 is LGHDT, CDR2 YNNKEL, per germline (reference sequence). The CDR3 contains 15 residues. The V end was cut by 1 base, the J end by 1 base, with 7 bases between. As DNA, the CDR3 is TGTGCCAGCAGCCAAGCCCCGGGAACTAATGAAAAACTGTTTTTT. Encoded protein: CASSQAPGTNEKLFF.

This sequence joins TRBV3-1 (or the pseudogene TRBV3-2) and TRBJ2-3, with 11 positions matching TRBD2. Per germline, CDR1 LGHDT and CDR2 YNNKEL (reference sequence). This CDR3 is 19 amino acids long. The V segment lost 4 bases and the J segment 5 bases; nucleotides outside the gene matches: 17. CDR3 DNA sequence: TGTGCCAGCAGCCTCGTTCTAGCGGGAGGTCTATCTGGAGGAGATACGCAGTATTTT. Encoded protein: CASSLVLAGGLSGGDTQYF.

The V call is TRBV6-5, the J call TRBJ2-2; 7 nucleotides line up with TRBD1. V gave up 7 bases and J gave up 2 bases; unmatched junction bases: 7. The CDR3 has 15 amino acids. Per the germline V gene, CDR1 is MNHEY and CDR2 is SVGAGI. CDR3 region: CASTPGGFNTGELFF. CDR3 in DNA: TGTGCCAGCACCCCAGGGGGTTTCAACACCGGGGAGCTGTTTTTT.

The genes are TRBV30 and TRBJ1-2, with 8 bases lining up with TRBD1. Germline trimming cut 5 bases from V and 4 bases from J; bases unmatched to any gene: 6. The CDR3 has 13 amino acids. CDR1 is GTSNPN and CDR2 is SVGIG in the germline V gene (reference sequence). DNA of the CDR3: TGTGCCTGGTCACAGGGGGAGGCCTATGGCTACACCTTC. This sequence encodes CAWSQGEAYGYTF.

CDR3 sequence reads: CASSSGQDYEQYF. The CDR3 coding sequence is TGTGCCAGCAGTTCCGGACAGGACTACGAGCAGTACTTC. The chain is built from TRBV7-3 and TRBJ2-7, with 7 bases fitting TRBD1. J lost 3 bases, V lost 6 bases, and 5 bases had no gene match. The CDR3 is 13 amino acids. CDR1 and CDR2 (germline): SGHTA, FQGTGA.

The chain is built from TRBV9 and TRBJ2-3; D is undetermined. This CDR3 comprises 14 residues. Germline values: CDR1 SGDLS, CDR2 YYNGEE. Trimming took 0 bases from V and 2 from J, leaving 7 bases between them. CDR3 in DNA: TGTGCCAGCAGCGTAGGAGCTACCACAGATACGCAGTATTTT. Translation gives CASSVGATTDTQYF.

The chain has TRBV7-9 and TRBJ2-5; D not certain. V lost 1 base to trimming and J lost 2 bases, with 14 bases between them. The length of the CDR3 is 16 residues. Looked up from germline, CDR1 is SEHNR and CDR2 is FQNEAQ (reference sequence). The CDR3 sequence: CASSLEPGPFQETQYF. The DNA for the CDR3 is TGTGCCAGCAGCTTAGAACCTGGGCCATTTCAAGAGACCCAGTACTTC.

The rearrangement joins TRBV12-5 to TRBJ1-1, with no clear D. V lost 1 base and J lost 5, with 8 bases in between. CDR3 length: 13 amino acids. Germline V gene lookup returns CDR1 LGHNT and CDR2 FRNRAP. The DNA of the CDR3 is TGTGCTAGTGGTTTGGCACCCCGGACTGAAGCTTTCTTT. Protein: CASGLAPRTEAFF.

The chain employs TRBV29-1 and TRBJ2-1; TRBD1 matches 9 bases. Germline CDR1 SQVTM, CDR2 ANQGSEA. The CDR3 sequence is 13 residues long. Trimming cost V 3 bases and J 7 bases; bases outside gene matches: 4. The CDR3 reads CSVEGTGRNEQFF. The CDR3 DNA reads TGCAGCGTTGAGGGGACAGGGAGAAATGAGCAGTTCTTC.

The V and J genes are TRBV6-5 and TRBJ2-5; 8 bases are a match to TRBD1. The germline CDR1 and CDR2 sequences are MNHEY and SVGAGI. This CDR3 region has 15 residues. The V segment lost 5 bases and the J segment 5 bases; nucleotides outside the gene matches: 10. The CDR3 nucleotides are TGTGCCAGCAGTCCCCCCACAGGGGGAGAGGAGACCCAGTACTTC. Translating gives CASSPPTGGEETQYF.

The chain joins TRBV9 to TRBJ1-1, with TRBD1 as a possible D gene (5 bases). Germline CDR1 SGDLS, CDR2 YYNGEE. The CDR3 is made up of 15 amino acids. V was trimmed by 4 bases and J by 2 bases, leaving 15 bases between them. CDR3 nucleotides: TGTGCCAGCAGCCCCGGGGGGGGGATAAACACTGAAGCTTTCTTT. Its translation: CASSPGGGINTEAFF.

The genes are TRBV29-1 and TRBJ1-4, with a possible D match to TRBD1 (6 bases). The ends were cut back, 6 bases at V and 0 bases at J, with 17 bases in the middle. The germline gives CDR1 SQVTM, CDR2 ANQGSEA. This CDR3 has 16 amino acids. The CDR3 spells CSVTGSGAATNEKLFF. In DNA form, the CDR3 reads TGCAGCGTGACCGGATCAGGGGCTGCAACTAATGAAAAACTGTTTTTT.

This chain connects TRBV28 to TRBJ2-1; D possibly corresponds to TRBD2 (5 bases). V dropped 6 bases and J dropped 11 bases, with 17 bases sitting between them. The germline V gene has CDR1 MDHEN and CDR2 SYDVKM. There are 13 residues in the CDR3. Written as DNA, the CDR3 is TGTGCCAGCAGACTGACGGCCTCCGGGAAGCAGTTCTTC. It codes for CASRLTASGKQFF.

The V and J genes are TRBV24-1 and TRBJ1-1; TRBD1 is a possible D gene (6 bases). The germline V gene encodes CDR1 KGHDR and CDR2 SFDVKD. The length of the CDR3 is 14 residues. Between the trimmed V and J ends, which lost 2 bases and 3 bases, there was a span of 9 bases. The CDR3 nucleotides are TGTGCCACCAGTGATTCACGACAGGACACTGAAGCTTTCTTT. It encodes CATSDSRQDTEAFF.

The chain recombines TRBV7-2 with TRBJ2-7; TRBD2 matches 13 bases. The junction had 7 bases not matched to a gene; V was cut back by 5 bases and J by 3 bases. The germline V gene encodes CDR1 SGHTA and CDR2 FQGNSA. CDR3 length: 16 residues. CDR3 loop: CASSRGTSGANYEQYF. The CDR3 DNA reads TGTGCCAGCAGCCGGGGGACTAGCGGGGCGAACTACGAGCAGTACTTC. Variable domain in full (rest from reference TRBV7-2 and TRBJ2-7): GAGVSQSPSNKVTEKGKDVELRCDPISGHTALYWYRQSLGQGLEFLIYFQGNSAPDKSGLPSDRFSAERTGGSVSTLTIQRTQQEDSAVYLCASSRGTSGANYEQYFGPGTRLTVT.

This chain uses TRBV11-3 with TRBJ2-7, with 9 bases that match TRBD1. The CDR3 is 14 residues long. J was trimmed by 3 bases and V by 5 bases; bases with no gene match: 5. Germline CDR1 and CDR2: SGHNT and YENEEA. DNA of the CDR3: TGTGCCAGCAGCCAAAGGACAGGGGACTACGAGCAGTACTTC. It yields the protein CASSQRTGDYEQYF.

This clone was seen a few times. V gene TRBV5-4 combines with J gene TRBJ1-2, with 7 bases that match TRBD1. The CDR3 sequence is 15 residues long. The V segment lost 4 bases and the J segment 4 bases; nucleotides outside the gene matches: 10. From germline, CDR1 is SGHNT and CDR2 YYREEE (reference sequence). CDR3 DNA: TGTGCCAGCAGCAAAAAGACAGGGCCGAGCTATGGCTACACCTTC. The encoded protein is CASSKKTGPSYGYTF.

The genes are TRBV5-6 and TRBJ2-3; TRBD2 might be the D (5 bases). The V end lost 0 bases, the J end lost 2 bases, and 16 bases lay between the germline ends. The CDR3 runs to 17 residues. Germline V gene sequence: CDR1 SGHDT, CDR2 YYEEEE. CDR3 in DNA: TGTGCCAGCAGCTTGGTACCGGGAAGACCCAACACAGATACGCAGTATTTT. Translating gives CASSLVPGRPNTDTQYF.

The chain joins TRBV7-9 to TRBJ1-4; TRBD1 aligns across 7 bases. The CDR3 is made up of 14 amino acids. V shed 3 bases, J shed 5 bases, and the junction held 3 bases outside the gene matches. Germline V lookup: CDR1 SEHNR, CDR2 FQNEAQ (reference sequence). The CDR3, as DNA: TGTGCCAGCAGCTTCGCGACAGGGAATGAAAAACTGTTTTTT. Encoded protein: CASSFATGNEKLFF.

The chain employs TRBV7-3 and TRBJ2-7, with TRBD1 matching 7 bases. Germline V CDR1 and CDR2: SGHTA, FQGTGA. Losses at the gene ends were 5 bases for V and 2 bases for J; bases not matched to a gene: 9. The CDR3 length is 15 residues. Written as DNA, the CDR3 is TGTGCCAGCAGCAACCCGGGACAGCTAACCTACGAGCAGTACTTC. This sequence encodes CASSNPGQLTYEQYF. The full variable domain, completed using reference TRBV7-3 and TRBJ2-7, is GAGVSQTPSNKVTEKGKYVELRCDPISGHTALYWYRQSLGQGPEFLIYFQGTGAADDSGLPNDRFFAVRPEGSVSTLKIQRTERGDSAVYLCASSNPGQLTYEQYFGPGTRLTVT.

The CDR3 here is CSASDPAGGLNRYTDTQYF. The CDR3 DNA reads TGCAGTGCTAGTGACCCAGCGGGAGGATTAAATCGGTACACAGATACGCAGTATTTT. This chain joins TRBV20-1 and TRBJ2-3; 9 positions agree with TRBD2. The CDR3 has 19 residues. The junction had 18 bases not matched to a gene; V was cut back by 3 bases and J by 2 bases. Germline lookup yields CDR1 DFQATT and CDR2 SNEGSKA (reference sequence).

Only one count was recorded for this clone. V usage is TRBV11-2 and J usage is TRBJ1-1, with 7 positions matching TRBD1. V lost 5 bases and J lost 3; bases outside the gene matches: 9. From germline, CDR1 is SGHAT and CDR2 FQNNGV. CDR3 length equals 15 residues. The CDR3 sequence is CASSRRGGLHTEAFF. In DNA, the CDR3 is TGTGCCAGCAGCCGTCGAGGGGGCCTCCACACTGAAGCTTTCTTT.

Only a few counts were recorded for this clone. V usage is TRBV9 and J usage is TRBJ2-1; 8 bases match TRBD2. V lost 0 bases and J lost 2; bases outside the gene matches: 1. Per germline, CDR1 SGDLS and CDR2 YYNGEE. The CDR3 runs to 15 residues. Here the CDR3 reads CASSVDSGTYNEQFF. The DNA of the CDR3 is TGTGCCAGCAGCGTAGATAGCGGGACCTACAATGAGCAGTTCTTC.

This clone appeared once. The V gene is TRBV19, the J gene TRBJ2-3; a possible D gene is TRBD1 (6 bases). Germline CDR1 is LNHDA and CDR2 is SQIVND (reference sequence). Between the trimmed V and J ends, which lost 1 base and 0 bases, there was a span of 11 bases. The CDR3 extends over 16 amino acids. The CDR3: CASSIGRGFSTDTQYF. The CDR3 DNA follows: TGTGCCAGTAGTATAGGAAGGGGGTTCAGCACAGATACGCAGTATTTT.

V and J are TRBV7-9 and TRBJ1-6, with a tentative D call TRBD1 (6 bases). Germline lookup yields CDR1 SEHNR and CDR2 FQNEAQ (reference sequence). The V gene lost 5 bases and the J gene lost 8 bases, with 13 bases spanning the gap. The CDR3 contains 14 residues. The DNA of the CDR3 is TGTGCCAGCAGCCCCGCCAGGGGTGATTCACCCCTCCACTTT. It translates to CASSPARGDSPLHF.

The chain recombines TRBV6-4 with TRBJ2-3, with TRBD2 matching 10 bases. The germline gives CDR1 MRHNA, CDR2 SNTAGT. The V gene end was trimmed by 2 bases and the J gene end by 4 bases; junction bases not matched to a gene: 0. There are 14 residues in the CDR3. CDR3 DNA sequence: TGTGCCAGCAGTGACAGCGGGGGGGCAGATACGCAGTATTTT. This gives the protein CASSDSGGADTQYF.

The chain links TRBV29-1 to TRBJ2-1; D is uncertain. Germline V gene lookup returns CDR1 SQVTM and CDR2 ANQGSEA. V gave up 6 bases and J gave up 4 bases, with 7 bases separating them. The CDR3 sequence is 11 residues long. For the CDR3, the DNA is TGCAGCGTCCTAGATTACAATGAGCAGTTCTTC. Its protein is CSVLDYNEQFF.

The gene calls are TRBV10-3 and TRBJ2-7, with 8 positions matching TRBD2. V shed 5 bases and J 4 bases; nucleotides not matched to a gene: 4. This CDR3 is built from 13 residues. Germline V lookup: CDR1 ENHRY, CDR2 SYGVKD. As DNA, the CDR3 is TGTGCCATCAGTTCGGGGGGGGAGTACGAGCAGTACTTC. Protein: CAISSGGEYEQYF.

The chain uses TRBV27 and TRBJ2-3; 10 bases line up with TRBD1. CDR1 and CDR2 (germline): MNHEY, SMNVEV (reference sequence). CDR3 length: 16 residues. With 7 bases clipped from V and 3 bases from J, the junction kept 10 bases outside the gene matches. The CDR3 spells CASNSHPGQGTDTQYF. For the CDR3, the DNA is TGTGCCAGCAACTCCCACCCGGGACAGGGGACAGATACGCAGTATTTT.

The chain uses TRBV9 and TRBJ2-1; D is undetermined. The germline gives CDR1 SGDLS, CDR2 YYNGEE. CDR3 size: 13 residues. Between the trimmed V and J ends, which lost 0 bases and 1 base, there was a span of 2 bases. Written as DNA, the CDR3 is TGTGCCAGCAGCGTAGCGTCCTACAATGAGCAGTTCTTC. Translation gives CASSVASYNEQFF.

The chain combines TRBV10-3 with TRBJ2-2; 7 bases are a match to TRBD2. This CDR3 contains 14 residues. The V gene's germline CDR1 is ENHRY and CDR2 SYGVKD. V was pared by 4 bases and J by 3 bases, with 2 bases of the junction left unmatched. CDR3 region: CAISGLADTGELFF. The CDR3 coding sequence is TGTGCCATCAGTGGACTAGCAGACACCGGGGAGCTGTTTTTT.